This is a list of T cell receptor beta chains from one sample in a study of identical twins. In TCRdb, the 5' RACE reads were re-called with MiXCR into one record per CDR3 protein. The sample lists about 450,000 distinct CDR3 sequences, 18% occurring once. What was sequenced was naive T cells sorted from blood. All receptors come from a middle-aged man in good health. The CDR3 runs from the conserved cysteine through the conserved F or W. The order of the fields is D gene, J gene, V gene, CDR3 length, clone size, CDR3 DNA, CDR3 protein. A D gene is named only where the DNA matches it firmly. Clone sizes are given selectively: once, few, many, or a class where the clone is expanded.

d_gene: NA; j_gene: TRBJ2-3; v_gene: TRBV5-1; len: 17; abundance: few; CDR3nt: TGCGCCAGCAGCCCCTTCCTAACGGAAGCTTTGGGAGATACGCAGTATTTT; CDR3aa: CASSPFLTEALGDTQYF
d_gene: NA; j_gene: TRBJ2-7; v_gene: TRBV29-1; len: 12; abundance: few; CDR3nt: TGCAGCGCTGAGATCGGGACATCCGAGCAGTACTTC; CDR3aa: CSAEIGTSEQYF
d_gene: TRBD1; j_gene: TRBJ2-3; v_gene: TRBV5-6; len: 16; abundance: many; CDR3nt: TGTGCCAGCAGCTTGGGCAGGGGGCCGTCCATGGATACGCAGTATTTT; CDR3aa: CASSLGRGPSMDTQYF
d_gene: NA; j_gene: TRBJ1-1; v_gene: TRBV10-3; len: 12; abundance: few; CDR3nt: TGTGCCATCAGTGACATGAACACTGAAGCTTTCTTT; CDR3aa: CAISDMNTEAFF
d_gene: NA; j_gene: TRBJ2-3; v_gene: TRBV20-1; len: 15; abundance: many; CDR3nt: TGCAGTGCTACGGACGGGAGTAGGGGTACAGATACGCAGTATTTT; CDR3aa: CSATDGSRGTDTQYF
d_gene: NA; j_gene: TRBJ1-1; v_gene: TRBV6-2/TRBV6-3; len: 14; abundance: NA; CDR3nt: TGTGCCAGCAGTCCCCGGGTCTCACGCACTGAAGCTTTCTTT; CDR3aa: CASSPRVSRTEAFF
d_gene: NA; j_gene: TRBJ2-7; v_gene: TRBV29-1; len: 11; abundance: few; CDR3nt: TGCAGCGCCGGGGACCGCTCAAAGCAGTACTTC; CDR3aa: CSAGDRSKQYF
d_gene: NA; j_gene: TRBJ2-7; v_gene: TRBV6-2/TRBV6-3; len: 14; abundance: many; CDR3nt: TGTGCCAGCAGTTACTACGGGGGCGCCTACGAGCAGTACTTC; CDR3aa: CASSYYGGAYEQYF
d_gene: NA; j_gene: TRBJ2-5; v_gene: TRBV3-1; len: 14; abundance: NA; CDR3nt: TGTGCCAGCAGCCAAGGACGGTATCAAGAGACCCAGTACTTC; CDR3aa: CASSQGRYQETQYF
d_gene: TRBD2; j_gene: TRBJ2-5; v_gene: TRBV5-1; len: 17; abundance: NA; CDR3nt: TGCGCCAGCAGCTTGACTAGCGGGAGGGAAAACCAAGAGACCCAGTACTTC; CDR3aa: CASSLTSGRENQETQYF
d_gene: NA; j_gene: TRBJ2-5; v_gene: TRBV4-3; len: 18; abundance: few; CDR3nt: TGCGCCAGCAGCCAAGGAATCCTCAAATTCTCCGGCCGAGAGACCCAGTACTTC; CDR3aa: CASSQGILKFSGRETQYF
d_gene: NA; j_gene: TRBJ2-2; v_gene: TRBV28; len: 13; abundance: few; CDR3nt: TGTGCCAGCAGTCTGATGAACACCGGGGAGCTGTTTTTT; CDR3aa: CASSLMNTGELFF